This T cell receptor (beta chain) was captured by sequencing in a study of radiation and T cells in renal cell carcinoma. Regarding the study as a whole: Top tumor clonotypes rose in blood 2 weeks post-radiation, then contracted.

Concerning this clone: Its antigen is not known.

Stated time point: baseline pretreatment blood. Treatment: 15 Gy SBRT to primary tumor, nephrectomy 4 weeks later. Radiation-treated patients gave blood at baseline, week 2 and week 4. This renal cell carcinoma was of the clear cell type. Germline CDR1 MGHRA, CDR2 YSYEKL. V dropped 3 bases and J dropped 7; count of bases not matched to a gene: 4. This CDR3 is 14 amino acids long. The repertoire was sequenced with immunoSEQ multiplex PCR; TCRdb's copy has only in-frame clones and lacks some. This sample has around 64,000 clones, with roughly three quarters found just once. The genes are TRBV4-1 and TRBJ2-7; TRBD1 matches at 12 bases. The specimen comprised blood, sampled from a patient whose treatment included radiotherapy and nephrectomy. The sequence was collected from a man in his sixties with renal cell carcinoma. The CDR3 loop is CASSQGQGAEEQYF. DNA of the CDR3: TGCGCCAGCAGCCAGGGACAGGGGGCTGAGGAGCAGTACTTC.